The text below deals with one TCR beta chain. This specimen belongs to a study of control samples from healthy donors and cancer patients. Generated by immunoSEQ multiplex PCR, the TCRdb table keeps only in-frame clones and is missing some. The sample lists approximately 170,000 clones, 85% to 90% seen once, with around 5.1% in the top ten. Sequenced material: blood. The clonotype was recovered from a woman aged 25 to 39 in good health.

CDR3 bases: TGTGCCAGCAGTTTAGAAGGGTACAGGAACTATGGCTACACCTTC. Amino acid sequence: CASSLEGYRNYGYTF. The chain recombines TRBV27 with TRBJ1-2; tentatively, D is TRBD1 (5 bases). The length of the CDR3 is 15 residues. Per the germline V gene, CDR1 is MNHEY and CDR2 is SMNVEV (reference sequence). V was shortened by 2 bases and J by 2 bases, with 12 bases between the two germline ends.